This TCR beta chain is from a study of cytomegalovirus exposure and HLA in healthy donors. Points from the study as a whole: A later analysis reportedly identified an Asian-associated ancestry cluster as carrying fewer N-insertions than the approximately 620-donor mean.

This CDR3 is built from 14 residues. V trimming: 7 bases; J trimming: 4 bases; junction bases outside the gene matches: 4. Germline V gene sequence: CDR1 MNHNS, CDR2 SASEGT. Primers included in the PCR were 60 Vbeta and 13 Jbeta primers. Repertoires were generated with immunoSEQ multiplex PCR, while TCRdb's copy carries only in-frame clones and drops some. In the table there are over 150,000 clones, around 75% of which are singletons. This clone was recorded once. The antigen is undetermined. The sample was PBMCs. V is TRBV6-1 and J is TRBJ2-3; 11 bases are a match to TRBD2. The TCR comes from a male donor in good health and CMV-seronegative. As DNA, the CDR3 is TGTGCCAGCATAGCGGGAGGGAACCCAGATACGCAGTATTTT. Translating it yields CASIAGGNPDTQYF.